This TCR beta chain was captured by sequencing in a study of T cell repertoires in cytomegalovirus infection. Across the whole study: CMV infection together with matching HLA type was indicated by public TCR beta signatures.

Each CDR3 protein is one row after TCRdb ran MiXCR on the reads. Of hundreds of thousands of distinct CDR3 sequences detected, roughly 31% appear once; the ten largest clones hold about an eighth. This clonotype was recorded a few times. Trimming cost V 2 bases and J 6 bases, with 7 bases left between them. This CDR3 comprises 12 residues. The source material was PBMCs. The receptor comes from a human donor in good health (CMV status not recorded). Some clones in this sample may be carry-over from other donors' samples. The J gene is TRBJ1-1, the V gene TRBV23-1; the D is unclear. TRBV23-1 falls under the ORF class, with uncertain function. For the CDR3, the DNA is TGCGCCAGCAGTCAAAAGGTTTCTGAAGCTTTCTTT. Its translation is CASSQKVSEAFF.